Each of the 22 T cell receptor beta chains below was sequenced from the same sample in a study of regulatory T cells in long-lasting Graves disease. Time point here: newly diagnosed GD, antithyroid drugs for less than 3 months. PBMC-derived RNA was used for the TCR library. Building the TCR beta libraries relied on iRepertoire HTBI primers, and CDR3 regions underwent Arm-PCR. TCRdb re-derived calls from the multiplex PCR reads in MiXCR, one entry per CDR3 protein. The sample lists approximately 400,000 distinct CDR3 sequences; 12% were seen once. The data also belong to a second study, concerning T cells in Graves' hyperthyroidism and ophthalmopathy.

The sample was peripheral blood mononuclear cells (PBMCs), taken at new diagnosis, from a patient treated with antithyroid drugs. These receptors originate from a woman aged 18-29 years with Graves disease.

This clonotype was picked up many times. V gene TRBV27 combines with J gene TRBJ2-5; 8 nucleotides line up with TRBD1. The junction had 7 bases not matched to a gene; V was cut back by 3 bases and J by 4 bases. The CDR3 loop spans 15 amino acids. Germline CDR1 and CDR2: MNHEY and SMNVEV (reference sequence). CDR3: CASSFFQGASETQYF. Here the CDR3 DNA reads TGTGCCAGCAGTTTCTTCCAGGGGGCTTCAGAGACCCAGTACTTC.

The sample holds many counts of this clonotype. CDR3 loop: CSARDPGTSGRALLNEQFF. CDR3 coding DNA: TGCAGTGCTAGAGATCCCGGGACTAGCGGGAGGGCCCTATTGAATGAGCAGTTCTTC. The chain employs TRBV20-1 and TRBJ2-1; TRBD2 agrees at 16 bases. CDR3 length equals 19 residues. The germline CDR1 and CDR2 sequences are DFQATT and SNEGSKA (reference sequence). V lost 0 bases to trimming and J lost 7 bases; unmatched junction nucleotides: 12.

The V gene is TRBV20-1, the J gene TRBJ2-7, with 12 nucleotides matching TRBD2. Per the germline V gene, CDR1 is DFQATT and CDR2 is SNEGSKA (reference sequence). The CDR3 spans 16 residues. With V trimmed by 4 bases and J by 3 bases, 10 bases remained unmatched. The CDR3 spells CSATTLGLAGFYEQYF. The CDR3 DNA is TGCAGTGCTACCACTTTAGGACTAGCGGGATTCTACGAGCAGTACTTC.

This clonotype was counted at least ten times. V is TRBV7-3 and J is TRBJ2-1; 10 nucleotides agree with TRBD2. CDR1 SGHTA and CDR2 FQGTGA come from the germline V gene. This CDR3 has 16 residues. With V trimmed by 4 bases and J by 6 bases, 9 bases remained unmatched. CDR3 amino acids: CASSSLGERGGNEQFF. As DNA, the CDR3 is TGTGCCAGCAGCTCCTTGGGGGAGCGGGGGGGCAATGAGCAGTTCTTC.

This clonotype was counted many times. This chain's CDR3 is CSAIKGARNTEAFF. In DNA form, the CDR3 reads TGCAGTGCTATTAAGGGGGCTCGGAACACTGAAGCTTTCTTT. The chain carries TRBV20-1 and TRBJ1-1; TRBD1 agrees at 7 bases. Per germline, CDR1 DFQATT and CDR2 SNEGSKA (reference sequence). V lost 4 bases to trimming and J lost 1 base; unmatched junction nucleotides: 6. This CDR3 has 14 residues.

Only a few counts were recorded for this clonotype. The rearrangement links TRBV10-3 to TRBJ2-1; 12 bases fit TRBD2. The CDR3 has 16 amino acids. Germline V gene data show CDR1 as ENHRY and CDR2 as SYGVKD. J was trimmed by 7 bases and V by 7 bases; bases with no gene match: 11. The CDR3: CAITDTTSGGVNEQFF. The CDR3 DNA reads TGTGCCATCACCGACACGACTAGCGGGGGAGTGAATGAGCAGTTCTTC.

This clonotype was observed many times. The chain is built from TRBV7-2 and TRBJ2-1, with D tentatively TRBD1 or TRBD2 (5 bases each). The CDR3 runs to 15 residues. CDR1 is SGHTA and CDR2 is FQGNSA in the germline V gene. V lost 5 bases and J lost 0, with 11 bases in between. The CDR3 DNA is TGTGCCAGCAGCCCAAGTGGGACCTCCTACAATGAGCAGTTCTTC. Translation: CASSPSGTSYNEQFF.

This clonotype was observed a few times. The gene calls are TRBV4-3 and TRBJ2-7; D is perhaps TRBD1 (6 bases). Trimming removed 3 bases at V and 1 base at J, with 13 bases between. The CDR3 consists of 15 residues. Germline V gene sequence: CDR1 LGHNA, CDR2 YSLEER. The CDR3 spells CASSQWTASSYEQYF. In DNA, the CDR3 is TGCGCCAGCAGCCAGTGGACAGCCTCATCCTACGAGCAGTACTTC.

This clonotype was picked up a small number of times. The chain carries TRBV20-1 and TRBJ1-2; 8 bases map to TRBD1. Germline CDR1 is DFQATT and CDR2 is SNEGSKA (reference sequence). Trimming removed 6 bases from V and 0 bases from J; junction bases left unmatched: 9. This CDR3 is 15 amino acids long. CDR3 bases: TGCAGTGCACAGAACAGGGGGTTAGCTAACTATGGCTACACCTTC. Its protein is CSAQNRGLANYGYTF.

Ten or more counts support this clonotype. CDR3 nucleotides: TGTGCCAGCAGGCTCTCGGGGGTGAACACTGAAGCTTTCTTT. Amino acids: CASRLSGVNTEAFF. V gene TRBV2 combines with J gene TRBJ1-1; a possible D gene is TRBD1 (5 bases). CDR3 length equals 14 residues. The germline V and J ends were trimmed by 6 bases and 0 bases, with 11 bases remaining between them. Looked up from germline, CDR1 is SNHLY and CDR2 is FYNNEI.

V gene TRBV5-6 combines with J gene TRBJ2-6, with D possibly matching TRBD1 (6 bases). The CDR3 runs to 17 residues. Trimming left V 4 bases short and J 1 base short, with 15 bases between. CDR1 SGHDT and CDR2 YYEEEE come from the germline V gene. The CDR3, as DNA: TGTGCCAGCAGCATCGAAGACAGGAGGTCTGGGGCCAACGTCCTGACTTTC. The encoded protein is CASSIEDRRSGANVLTF.

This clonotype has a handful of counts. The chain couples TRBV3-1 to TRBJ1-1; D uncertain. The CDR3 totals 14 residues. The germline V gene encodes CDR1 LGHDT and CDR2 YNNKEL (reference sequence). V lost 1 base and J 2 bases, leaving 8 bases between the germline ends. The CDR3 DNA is TGTGCCAGCAGCCAAGGTTTCGGCAACACTGAAGCTTTCTTT. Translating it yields CASSQGFGNTEAFF. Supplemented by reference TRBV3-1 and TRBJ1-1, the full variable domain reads DTAVSQTPKYLVTQMGNDKSIKCEQNLGHDTMYWYKQDSKKFLKIMFSYNNKELIINETVPNRFSPKSPDKAHLNLHINSLELGDSAVYFCASSQGFGNTEAFFGQGTRLTVV.

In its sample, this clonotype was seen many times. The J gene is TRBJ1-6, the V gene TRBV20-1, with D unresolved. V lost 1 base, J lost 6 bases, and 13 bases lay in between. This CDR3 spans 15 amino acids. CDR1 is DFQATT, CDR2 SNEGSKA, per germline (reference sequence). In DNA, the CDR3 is TGCAGTGCTAGAGTCGCGGGGAGTGGTAATTCACCCCTCCACTTT. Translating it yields CSARVAGSGNSPLHF.

In DNA, the CDR3 is TGTGCCAGCAGTGAGGGAGGCGCGGAGACCCAGTACTTC. This gives the protein CASSEGGAETQYF. J is TRBJ2-5 and V is TRBV6-1, with D possibly TRBD2 on 6 matching bases. CDR1 is MNHNS and CDR2 is SASEGT in the germline V gene. The CDR3 is 13 amino acids. The germline V and J ends were trimmed by 3 bases and 5 bases, with 10 bases remaining between them.

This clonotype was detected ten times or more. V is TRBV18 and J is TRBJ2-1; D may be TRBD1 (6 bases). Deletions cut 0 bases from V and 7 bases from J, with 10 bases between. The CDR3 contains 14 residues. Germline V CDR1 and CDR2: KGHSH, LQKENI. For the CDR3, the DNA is TGTGCCAGCTCACCACCCGGGACACCGAATGAGCAGTTCTTC. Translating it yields CASSPPGTPNEQFF. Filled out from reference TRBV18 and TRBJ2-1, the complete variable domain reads NAGVMQNPRHLVRRRGQEARLRCSPMKGHSHVYWYRQLPEEGLKFMVYLQKENIIDESGMPKERFSAEFPKEGPSILRIQQVVRGDSAAYFCASSPPGTPNEQFFGPGTRLTVL.

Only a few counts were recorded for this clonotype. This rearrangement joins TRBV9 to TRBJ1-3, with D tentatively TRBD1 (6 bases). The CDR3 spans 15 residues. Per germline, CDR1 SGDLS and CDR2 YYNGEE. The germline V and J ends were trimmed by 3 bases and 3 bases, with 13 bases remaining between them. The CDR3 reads CASSAGRTVGNTIYF. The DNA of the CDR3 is TGTGCCAGCAGCGCGGGACGGACAGTTGGAAACACCATATATTTT.

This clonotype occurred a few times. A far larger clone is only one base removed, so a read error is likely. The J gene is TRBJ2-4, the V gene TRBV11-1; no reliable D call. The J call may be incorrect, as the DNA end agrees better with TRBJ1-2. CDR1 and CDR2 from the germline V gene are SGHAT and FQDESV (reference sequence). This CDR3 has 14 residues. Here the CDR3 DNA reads TGTGCCAGCAGACCAGAGGGCGGCTCTCGTGGCTACACCTTC. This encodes CASRPEGGSRGYTF.

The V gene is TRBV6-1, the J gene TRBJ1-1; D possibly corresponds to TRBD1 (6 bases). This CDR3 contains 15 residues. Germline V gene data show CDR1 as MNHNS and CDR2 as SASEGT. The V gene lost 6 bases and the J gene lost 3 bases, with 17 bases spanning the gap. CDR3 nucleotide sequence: TGTGCCAGCAGCTTTGGTGGACAGACTTACACTGAAGCTTTCTTT. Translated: CASSFGGQTYTEAFF.

Here the CDR3 DNA reads TGTGCCAGCAGATCCACAGGGGTCCTCCCCTATGGCTACACCTTC. Its translation: CASRSTGVLPYGYTF. V and J are TRBV27 and TRBJ1-2; 7 bases align to TRBD1. CDR1 is MNHEY and CDR2 is SMNVEV in the germline V gene (reference sequence). The junction had 11 bases not matched to a gene; V was cut back by 6 bases and J by 4 bases. The CDR3 runs 15 residues.

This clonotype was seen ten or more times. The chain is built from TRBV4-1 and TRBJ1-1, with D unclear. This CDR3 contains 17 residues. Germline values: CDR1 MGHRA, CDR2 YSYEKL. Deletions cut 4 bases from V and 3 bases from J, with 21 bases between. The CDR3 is CASSRSTSVQAHTEAFF. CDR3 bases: TGCGCCAGCAGCCGGTCCACCTCAGTCCAGGCTCACACTGAAGCTTTCTTT.

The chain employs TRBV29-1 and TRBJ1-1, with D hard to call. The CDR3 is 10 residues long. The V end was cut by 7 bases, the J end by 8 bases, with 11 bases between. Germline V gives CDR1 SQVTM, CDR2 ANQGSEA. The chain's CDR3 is CSASAGEAFF. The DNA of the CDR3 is TGCAGCGCGTCCGCGGGGGAAGCTTTCTTT.

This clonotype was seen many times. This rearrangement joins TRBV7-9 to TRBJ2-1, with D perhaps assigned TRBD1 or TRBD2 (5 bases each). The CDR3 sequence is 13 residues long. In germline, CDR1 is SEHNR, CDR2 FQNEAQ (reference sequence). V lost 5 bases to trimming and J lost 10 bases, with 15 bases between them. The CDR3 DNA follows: TGTGCCAGCAGCCAACCTGGGACCGGGGAGCAGTTCTTC. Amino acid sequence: CASSQPGTGEQFF. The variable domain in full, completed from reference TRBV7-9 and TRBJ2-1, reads DTGVSQNPRHKITKRGQNVTFRCDPISEHNRLYWYRQTLGQGPEFLTYFQNEAQLEKSRLLSDRFSAERPKGSFSTLEIQRTEQGDSAMYLCASSQPGTGEQFFGPGTRLTVL.